In its sample, the clone carrying this T cell receptor beta chain was seen once. CDR1 and CDR2 from the germline V gene are LNHDA and SQIVND (reference sequence). The CDR3 has 18 amino acids. The ends lost 0 bases at V and 4 bases at J; junction bases unmatched: 12. Per the authors' pipeline: Amplification with reference gene primers provided the estimates of nucleated cell counts. Sequencing was performed with immunoSEQ multiplex PCR; in TCRdb, only in-frame clones are kept and a portion is missing. V and J calls and clone size follow that table, whereas D and trimming were derived from the DNA. The repertoire holds 65,000 or so clones, with roughly four fifths as singletons. The data originate from a study of blood T cell repertoires in COVID-19. Study information: Acute and convalescent COVID-19 samples came from the United States, Italy and Spain. From T cells, B-cell-depleted T cells, or PBMCs came the material, which was cDNA or gDNA.

Sequencing input: peripheral blood. This receptor was identified in a woman aged 45-60 years with active or convalescent COVID-19. The chain has TRBV19 and TRBJ2-1; 7 bases line up with TRBD2. CDR3 sequence reads: CASSIEGQAGALYNEQFF. The CDR3 coding sequence is TGTGCCAGTAGTATAGAGGGTCAGGCGGGAGCCCTGTACAATGAGCAGTTCTTC.